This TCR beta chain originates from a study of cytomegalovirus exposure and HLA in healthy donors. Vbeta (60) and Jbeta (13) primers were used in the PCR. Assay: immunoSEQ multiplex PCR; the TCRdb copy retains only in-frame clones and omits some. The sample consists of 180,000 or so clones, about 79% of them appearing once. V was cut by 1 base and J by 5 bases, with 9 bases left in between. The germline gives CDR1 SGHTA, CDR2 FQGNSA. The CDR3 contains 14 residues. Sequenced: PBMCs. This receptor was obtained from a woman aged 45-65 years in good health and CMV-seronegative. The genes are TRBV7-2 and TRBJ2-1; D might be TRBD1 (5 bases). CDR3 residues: CASSLGQGNNEQFF. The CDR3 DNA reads TGTGCCAGCAGCTTAGGCCAGGGTAACAATGAGCAGTTCTTC. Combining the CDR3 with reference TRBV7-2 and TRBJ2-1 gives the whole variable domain GAGVSQSPSNKVTEKGKDVELRCDPISGHTALYWYRQSLGQGLEFLIYFQGNSAPDKSGLPSDRFSAERTGGSVSTLTIQRTQQEDSAVYLCASSLGQGNNEQFFGPGTRLTVL.